The TCR beta chain under discussion was sequenced for a study of control samples from healthy donors and cancer patients. TCRdb's copy holds only in-frame clones and misses some; the assay was immunoSEQ multiplex PCR. The table shows tens of thousands of clones, with approximately 80% occurring only once. This CDR3 contains 13 residues. Trimming shortened V by 7 bases and J by 1 base, and 10 bases separated the two germline ends. The germline V gene has CDR1 SNHLY and CDR2 FYNNEI. Sequencing was done on a sample of PBMCs. The sequence derives from a man in his sixties with head and neck cancer. This chain uses TRBV2 with TRBJ1-2; maybe TRBD1 (5 bases). The chain's CDR3 is CASNRGFNYGYTF. Here the CDR3 DNA reads TGTGCCAGCAATCGGGGCTTTAACTATGGCTACACCTTC.